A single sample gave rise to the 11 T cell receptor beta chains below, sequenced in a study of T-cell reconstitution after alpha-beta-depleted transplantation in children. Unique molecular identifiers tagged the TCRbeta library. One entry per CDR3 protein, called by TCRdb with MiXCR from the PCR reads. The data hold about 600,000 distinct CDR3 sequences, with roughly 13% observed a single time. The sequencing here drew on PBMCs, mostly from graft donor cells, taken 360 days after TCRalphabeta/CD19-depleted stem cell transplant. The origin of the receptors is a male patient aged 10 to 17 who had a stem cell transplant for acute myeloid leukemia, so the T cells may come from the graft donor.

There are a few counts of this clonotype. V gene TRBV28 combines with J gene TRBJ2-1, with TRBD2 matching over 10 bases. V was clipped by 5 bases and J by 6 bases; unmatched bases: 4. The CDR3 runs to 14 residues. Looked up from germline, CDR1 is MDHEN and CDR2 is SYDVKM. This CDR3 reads CASSLAGARNEQFF. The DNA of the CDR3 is TGTGCCAGCAGTCTAGCGGGAGCACGCAATGAGCAGTTCTTC.

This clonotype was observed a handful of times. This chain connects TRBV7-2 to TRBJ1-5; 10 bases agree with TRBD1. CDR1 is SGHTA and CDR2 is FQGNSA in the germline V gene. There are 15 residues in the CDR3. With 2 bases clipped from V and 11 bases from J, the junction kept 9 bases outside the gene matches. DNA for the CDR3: TGTGCCAGCAGCTTATTCCGGGACAGGGGCGAGGCCCAGCATTTT. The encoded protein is CASSLFRDRGEAQHF.

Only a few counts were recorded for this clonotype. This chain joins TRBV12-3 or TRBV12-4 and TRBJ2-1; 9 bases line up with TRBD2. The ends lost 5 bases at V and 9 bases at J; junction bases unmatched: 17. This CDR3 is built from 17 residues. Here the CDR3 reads CASSPSRGLARKGEQFF. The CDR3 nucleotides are TGTGCCAGCAGTCCTTCAAGGGGACTAGCCAGGAAAGGTGAGCAGTTCTTC.

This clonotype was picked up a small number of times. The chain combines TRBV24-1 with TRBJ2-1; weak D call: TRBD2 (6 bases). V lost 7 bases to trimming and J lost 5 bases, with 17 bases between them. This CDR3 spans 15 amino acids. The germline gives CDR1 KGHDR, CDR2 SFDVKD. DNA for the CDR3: TGTGCCACCAGGGCGACTAGTCACGGGGACAATGAGCAGTTCTTC. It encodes CATRATSHGDNEQFF.

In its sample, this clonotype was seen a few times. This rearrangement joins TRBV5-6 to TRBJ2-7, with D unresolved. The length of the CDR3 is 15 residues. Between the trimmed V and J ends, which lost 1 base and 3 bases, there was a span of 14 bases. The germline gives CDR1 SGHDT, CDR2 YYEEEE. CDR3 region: CASSLLWVGGYEQYF. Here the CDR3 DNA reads TGTGCCAGCAGCTTGCTATGGGTCGGTGGCTACGAGCAGTACTTC.

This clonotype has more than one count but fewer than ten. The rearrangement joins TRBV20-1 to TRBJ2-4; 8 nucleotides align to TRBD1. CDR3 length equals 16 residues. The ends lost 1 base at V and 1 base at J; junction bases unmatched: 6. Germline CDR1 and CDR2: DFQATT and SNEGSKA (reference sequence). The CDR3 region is CSARAADRAAKNIQYF. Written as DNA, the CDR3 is TGCAGTGCTAGAGCCGCGGACAGGGCGGCCAAAAACATTCAGTACTTC.

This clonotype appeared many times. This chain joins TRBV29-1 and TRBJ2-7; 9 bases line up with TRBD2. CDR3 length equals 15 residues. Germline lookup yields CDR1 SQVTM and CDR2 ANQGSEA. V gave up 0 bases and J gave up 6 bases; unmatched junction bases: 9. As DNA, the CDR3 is TGCAGCGTTGAAGAATTCGGGACTAGCCGGGGCGAGCAGTACTTC. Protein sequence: CSVEEFGTSRGEQYF.

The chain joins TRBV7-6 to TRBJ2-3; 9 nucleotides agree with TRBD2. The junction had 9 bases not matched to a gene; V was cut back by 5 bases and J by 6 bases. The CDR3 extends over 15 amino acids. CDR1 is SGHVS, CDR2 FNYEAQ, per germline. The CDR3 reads CASSSSGSDWDTQYF. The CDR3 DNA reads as TGTGCCAGCAGCAGTAGCGGGAGTGACTGGGATACGCAGTATTTT.

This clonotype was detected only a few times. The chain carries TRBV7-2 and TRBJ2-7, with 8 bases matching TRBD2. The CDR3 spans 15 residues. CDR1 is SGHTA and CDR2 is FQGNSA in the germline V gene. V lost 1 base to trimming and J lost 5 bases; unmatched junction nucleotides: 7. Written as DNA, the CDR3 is TGTGCCAGCAGCTTAGTCGGGAGGGTTGACCACGAGCAGTACTTC. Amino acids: CASSLVGRVDHEQYF.

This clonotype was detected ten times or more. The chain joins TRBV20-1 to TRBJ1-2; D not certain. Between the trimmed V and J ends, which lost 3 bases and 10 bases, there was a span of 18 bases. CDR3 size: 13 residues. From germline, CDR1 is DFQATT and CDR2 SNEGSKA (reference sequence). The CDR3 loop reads CSARDRDLRDYTF. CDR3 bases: TGCAGTGCTAGGGACCGGGATCTGAGGGACTACACCTTC.

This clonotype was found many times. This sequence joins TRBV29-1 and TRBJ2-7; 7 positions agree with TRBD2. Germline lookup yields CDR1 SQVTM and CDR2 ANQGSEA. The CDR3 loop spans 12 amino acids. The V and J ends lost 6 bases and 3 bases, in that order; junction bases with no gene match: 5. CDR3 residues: CSVGGSSYEQYF. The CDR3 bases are TGCAGCGTCGGCGGGAGTAGCTACGAGCAGTACTTC.